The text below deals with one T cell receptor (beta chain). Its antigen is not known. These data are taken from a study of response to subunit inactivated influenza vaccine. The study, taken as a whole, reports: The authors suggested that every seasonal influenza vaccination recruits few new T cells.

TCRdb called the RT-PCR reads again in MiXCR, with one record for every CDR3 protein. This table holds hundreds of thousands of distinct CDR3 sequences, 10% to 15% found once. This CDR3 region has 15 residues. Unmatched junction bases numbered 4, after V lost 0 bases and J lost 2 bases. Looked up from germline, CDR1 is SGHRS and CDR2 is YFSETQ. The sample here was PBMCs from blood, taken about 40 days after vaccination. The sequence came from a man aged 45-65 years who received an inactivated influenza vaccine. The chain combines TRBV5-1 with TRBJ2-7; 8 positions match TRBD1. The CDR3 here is CASSLAWGQAYEQYF. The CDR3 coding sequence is TGCGCCAGCAGCTTGGCTTGGGGACAGGCCTACGAGCAGTACTTC.